Below, 30 T cell receptor beta chains from the same sample are listed, as sequenced in a study of spatial heterogeneity in lung cancer. Stated time point: sample taken at primary tumor resection. Whole RNA obtained from tumor, nontumor lung or frozen PBMC underwent sequencing without sorting. Via MiXCR, TCRdb re-called the 5' RACE reads, giving one row per CDR3 protein. The sample contains under 100,000 distinct CDR3 sequences, over 8.5% of which appear only once. Source: PBMCs, taken at surgery. These receptors originate from a male donor with early-stage non-small cell lung cancer.

The rearrangement joins TRBV6-6 to TRBJ1-2; a possible D gene is TRBD1 (5 bases). This CDR3 is 14 amino acids long. Deletions cut 6 bases from V and 1 base from J, with 12 bases between. CDR1 MNHNY and CDR2 SVGAGI come from the germline V gene (reference sequence). CDR3 residues: CASRYGQGNYGYTF. The CDR3 nucleotides are TGTGCCAGCAGATACGGCCAGGGTAACTATGGCTACACCTTC.

This clonotype has more than one count but fewer than ten. The chain uses TRBV7-3 and TRBJ2-3, with 9 bases aligning to TRBD1. V gave up 5 bases and J gave up 1 base; unmatched junction bases: 4. This CDR3 is 15 amino acids long. Germline CDR1 reads SGHTA; CDR2 reads FQGTGA. CDR3 sequence reads: CASSRTGEGTDTQYF. CDR3 nucleotide sequence: TGTGCCAGCAGCCGGACAGGGGAGGGCACAGATACGCAGTATTTT.

This clonotype was seen many times. The chain joins TRBV20-1 to TRBJ2-7; 8 bases align to TRBD1. Unmatched junction bases numbered 6, after V lost 0 bases and J lost 5 bases. Germline CDR1 DFQATT, CDR2 SNEGSKA (reference sequence). CDR3 length equals 14 residues. The CDR3 nucleotides are TGCAGTGCTAGAGATAGGACAGGGTCCCACGAGCAGTACTTC. Encoded protein: CSARDRTGSHEQYF.

This sequence joins TRBV9 and TRBJ2-5; D is possibly TRBD1 (5 bases). In germline, CDR1 is SGDLS, CDR2 YYNGEE. The CDR3 sequence is 13 residues long. Trimming shortened V by 0 bases and J by 4 bases, and 7 bases separated the two germline ends. CDR3 sequence (DNA): TGTGCCAGCAGCGTAGCTACAGGAGAGACCCAGTACTTC. Translating it yields CASSVATGETQYF.

This clonotype was counted only a few times. The V gene is TRBV4-2, the J gene TRBJ2-5; 10 bases fit TRBD2. The CDR3 totals 15 residues. Trimming removed 1 base from V and 4 bases from J; junction bases left unmatched: 3. CDR1 is LGHNA and CDR2 is YNFKEQ in the germline V gene. CDR3 bases: TGTGCCAGCAGCCAAGTCAGCGGGGGGGGAGAGACCCAGTACTTC. Protein: CASSQVSGGGETQYF.

The table lists this clonotype with many counts. This chain connects TRBV6-2 or TRBV6-3 to TRBJ2-5; D may be TRBD1 or TRBD2 (5 bases each). V lost 5 bases and J lost 5, with 15 bases in between. This CDR3 has 14 amino acids. Per the germline V gene, CDR1 is MNHEY and CDR2 is SVGEGT. The CDR3, as DNA: TGTGCCAGCAGTCGGGACCGACCCCGGGAGACCCAGTACTTC. Its translation is CASSRDRPRETQYF.

Many counts were recorded for this clonotype. The chain uses TRBV10-3 and TRBJ1-1; D possibly corresponds to TRBD1 (6 bases). The CDR3 extends over 14 amino acids. V lost 6 bases, J lost 3 bases, and 14 bases lay in between. Germline V lookup: CDR1 ENHRY, CDR2 SYGVKD. CDR3 region: CAISTTGLDTEAFF. The CDR3 nucleotides read TGTGCCATCAGCACGACAGGTTTGGACACTGAAGCTTTCTTT.

This clonotype was found many times. The chain combines TRBV3-1 with TRBJ1-1; tentatively, D is TRBD1 (5 bases). CDR3 size: 13 residues. Looked up from germline, CDR1 is LGHDT and CDR2 is YNNKEL (reference sequence). The V end lost 4 bases, the J end lost 0 bases, and 6 bases lay between the germline ends. The CDR3 DNA reads as TGTGCCAGCAGCCGGACACTGAACACTGAAGCTTTCTTT. Its translation: CASSRTLNTEAFF.

This rearrangement joins TRBV30 to TRBJ1-5, with D perhaps TRBD1 (5 bases). V lost 4 bases, J lost 6 bases, and 16 bases lay in between. Germline-derived CDR1 and CDR2 are GTSNPN and SVGIG (reference sequence). There are 14 residues in the CDR3. The CDR3: CAWTRGLGGQPQHF. For the CDR3, the DNA is TGTGCCTGGACTAGAGGGCTGGGGGGTCAGCCCCAGCATTTT.

This clonotype turned up a few times. The chain carries TRBV6-2 or TRBV6-3 and TRBJ2-1; the D gene is possibly TRBD1 (5 bases). Germline V gene data show CDR1 as MNHEY and CDR2 as SVGEGT. The CDR3 is 13 amino acids. V gave up 6 bases and J gave up 4 bases, with 10 bases separating them. Here the CDR3 reads CASRPDSYNEQFF. The CDR3 coding sequence is TGTGCCAGCAGGCCAGACAGTTACAATGAGCAGTTCTTC.

In this sample, this clonotype is medium-sized. The rearrangement uses TRBV7-9 and TRBJ2-4; D is possibly TRBD1 or TRBD2 (5 bases each). Trimming took off 5 bases at V and 9 bases at J, with 20 bases between the two ends. This CDR3 is 15 amino acids long. Germline assignment: CDR1 SEHNR and CDR2 FQNEAQ (reference sequence). The CDR3 region is CASSPGEGRIGIQYF. In nucleotides, the CDR3 is TGTGCCAGCAGCCCTGGTGAGGGGAGAATCGGCATTCAGTACTTC.

The V gene is TRBV29-1, the J gene TRBJ2-1, with 9 positions matching TRBD1. Germline-derived CDR1 and CDR2 are SQVTM and ANQGSEA. V gave up 7 bases and J gave up 3 bases; unmatched junction bases: 10. The CDR3 has 15 amino acids. The CDR3 region has the DNA TGCAGCGGAAAAGGGACAGGGCGAATCTACAATGAGCAGTTCTTC. Translated, it gives CSGKGTGRIYNEQFF.

This clonotype was seen repeatedly, ten times or more. The chain carries TRBV27 and TRBJ2-5, with a weak D call TRBD1 (6 bases). This CDR3 is 14 amino acids long. Germline V gene data show CDR1 as MNHEY and CDR2 as SMNVEV (reference sequence). V gave up 6 bases and J gave up 5 bases, with 16 bases separating them. The CDR3 loop reads CASSEKRGSETQYF. Here the CDR3 DNA reads TGTGCCAGCAGCGAAAAGAGGGGGTCTGAGACCCAGTACTTC.

This clonotype was counted ten times or more. The chain combines TRBV5-1 with TRBJ2-2; 10 nucleotides align to TRBD2. The V gene end was trimmed by 2 bases and the J gene end by 2 bases; junction bases not matched to a gene: 3. The CDR3 is 16 amino acids. Germline values: CDR1 SGHRS, CDR2 YFSETQ. The CDR3 region is CASSLLAGLNTGELFF. Here the CDR3 DNA reads TGCGCCAGCAGCTTACTAGCGGGACTAAACACCGGGGAGCTGTTTTTT.

Turning to this clonotype: The junction does not match germline at one end; this may be a read error. This sequence joins TRBV5-1 and TRBJ2-3; D might be TRBD2 (6 bases). The germline V gene encodes CDR1 SGHRS and CDR2 YFSETQ. The length of the CDR3 is 15 residues. The CDR3 reads CVSSSVGGITDTQYF. The CDR3 nucleotides are TGCGTCAGCAGCTCAGTCGGCGGGATCACAGATACGCAGTATTTT.

The J gene is TRBJ2-3, the V gene TRBV24-1; no clear D. The CDR3 has 14 amino acids. V lost 4 bases to trimming and J lost 4 bases, with 11 bases between them. Germline lookup yields CDR1 KGHDR and CDR2 SFDVKD. CDR3 in DNA: TGTGCCACCAGTGACGGACGTGGGGCAGATACGCAGTATTTT. Its translation: CATSDGRGADTQYF.

This clonotype was observed a few times. The rearrangement joins TRBV10-1 to TRBJ2-1; 8 bases line up with TRBD1. Germline values: CDR1 WNHNN, CDR2 SYGVQD (reference sequence). The CDR3 covers 12 residues. The junction had 5 bases not matched to a gene; V was cut back by 11 bases and J by 5 bases. CDR3 DNA: TGCGCCGGACAGGGTAGGGACAATGAGCAGTTCTTC. Translation: CAGQGRDNEQFF.

The chain employs TRBV20-1 and TRBJ1-1, with D possibly matching TRBD1 (5 bases). Per germline, CDR1 DFQATT and CDR2 SNEGSKA (reference sequence). V dropped 1 base and J dropped 7 bases, with 10 bases sitting between them. The CDR3 loop spans 12 amino acids. The chain's CDR3 is CSARGGILEAFF. The CDR3 DNA reads TGCAGTGCTAGAGGGGGGATTCTTGAAGCTTTCTTT.

The genes are TRBV7-2 and TRBJ1-3; D gene ambiguous. This CDR3 has 12 residues. Trimming took off 1 base at V and 4 bases at J, with 2 bases between the two ends. Germline lookup yields CDR1 SGHTA and CDR2 FQGNSA. CDR3 residues: CASSLGGNTIYF. The CDR3 region has the DNA TGTGCCAGCAGCTTAGGGGGAAACACCATATATTTT.

This clonotype was seen more than once but under ten times. This chain uses TRBV28 with TRBJ2-1; D is possibly TRBD2 (6 bases). V dropped 8 bases and J dropped 7 bases, with 18 bases sitting between them. Germline V lookup: CDR1 MDHEN, CDR2 SYDVKM. The CDR3 covers 14 residues. The DNA for the CDR3 is TGTGCCAGCCGCGCCCTGGGGGGACGGAATGAGCAGTTCTTC. Protein sequence: CASRALGGRNEQFF.

This clonotype was seen repeatedly, ten times or more. CDR3 in DNA: TGTGCCAGCAGCTTAGGGTCAGGGATCGACGAGCAGTACTTC. It translates to CASSLGSGIDEQYF. V and J are TRBV7-9 and TRBJ2-7, with D possibly matching TRBD1 (5 bases). Germline V gives CDR1 SEHNR, CDR2 FQNEAQ (reference sequence). The CDR3 has 14 amino acids. The germline V and J ends were trimmed by 1 base and 5 bases, with 12 bases remaining between them.

There are many counts of this clonotype. The chain has TRBV18 and TRBJ1-2; D uncertain. V lost 5 bases and J 1 base, leaving 5 bases between the germline ends. This CDR3 region has 12 residues. Germline CDR1 and CDR2: KGHSH and LQKENI. CDR3 nucleotide sequence: TGTGCCAGCTCAGGGGTTAACTATGGCTACACCTTC. This sequence encodes CASSGVNYGYTF.

This clonotype showed up just a few times. This chain uses TRBV5-1 with TRBJ2-2; D call uncertain. This CDR3 has 15 residues. Per germline, CDR1 SGHRS and CDR2 YFSETQ. The V and J ends lost 6 bases and 0 bases respectively, with 12 bases between them. The CDR3 spells CASTKEAANTGELFF. Written as DNA, the CDR3 is TGCGCCAGCACTAAGGAAGCCGCGAACACCGGGGAGCTGTTTTTT.

V is TRBV3-1 and J is TRBJ2-1; the D is unclear. V was trimmed by 4 bases and J by 0 bases, leaving 10 bases between them. CDR3 size: 15 residues. Germline V gene data show CDR1 as LGHDT and CDR2 as YNNKEL (reference sequence). The CDR3 is CASSRGSSSYNEQFF. The DNA for the CDR3 is TGTGCCAGCAGCCGTGGCTCGAGCTCCTACAATGAGCAGTTCTTC.

There are many counts of this clonotype. V gene TRBV28 combines with J gene TRBJ1-5; D is uncertain. Trimming removed 5 bases from V and 8 bases from J, with 19 bases in between. The CDR3 loop spans 15 amino acids. In germline, CDR1 is MDHEN, CDR2 SYDVKM. As DNA, the CDR3 is TGTGCCAGCAGTGTTCCGGGCCCCGGGAGGGAGCCCCAGCATTTT. It codes for CASSVPGPGREPQHF.

This clonotype was counted between two and nine times. J is TRBJ2-1 and V is TRBV29-1, with D tentatively TRBD1 (5 bases). The CDR3 is 12 residues long. Between the trimmed V and J ends, which lost 3 bases and 6 bases, there was a span of 9 bases. Germline CDR1 SQVTM, CDR2 ANQGSEA. CDR3 amino acids: CSVDQGSNEQFF. As DNA, the CDR3 is TGCAGCGTTGACCAGGGAAGCAATGAGCAGTTCTTC.

This clonotype was seen repeatedly, ten times or more. The gene calls are TRBV10-3 and TRBJ2-3; D is ambiguous. Germline values: CDR1 ENHRY, CDR2 SYGVKD. The CDR3 is made up of 15 amino acids. V lost 0 bases, J lost 2 bases, and 9 bases lay in between. This CDR3 reads CAISESRVFTDTQYF. CDR3 coding DNA: TGTGCCATCAGTGAGTCGAGAGTATTCACAGATACGCAGTATTTT.

This clonotype was observed a few times. V and J are TRBV10-2 and TRBJ2-5; D ambiguous. CDR3 length equals 13 residues. Trimming removed 6 bases from V and 5 bases from J, with 13 bases in between. Germline loops: CDR1 WSHSY, CDR2 SAAADI. DNA for the CDR3: TGCGCCAGCAGCTCGATCCCACAGGAGACCCAGTACTTC. It encodes CASSSIPQETQYF.

The J gene is TRBJ1-6, the V gene TRBV11-2; no clear D. V lost 5 bases, J lost 0 bases, and 8 bases lay in between. This CDR3 is 15 amino acids long. CDR1 is SGHAT and CDR2 is FQNNGV in the germline V gene. The CDR3 DNA sequence: TGTGCCAGCAGCATACATAGCTCCTATAATTCACCCCTCCACTTT. Translation: CASSIHSSYNSPLHF. The full variable domain, with the rest looked up from reference TRBV11-2 and TRBJ1-6, is EAGVAQSPRYKIIEKRQSVAFWCNPISGHATLYWYQQILGQGPKLLIQFQNNGVVDDSQLPKDRFSAERLKGVDSTLKIQPAKLEDSAVYLCASSIHSSYNSPLHFGNGTRLTVT.

This clonotype was seen more than once but under ten times. The rearrangement joins TRBV5-1 to TRBJ2-1, with D perhaps TRBD2 (6 bases). Trimming shortened V by 0 bases and J by 0 bases, and 10 bases separated the two germline ends. The germline V gene has CDR1 SGHRS and CDR2 YFSETQ. The CDR3 is 16 residues long. The CDR3 DNA reads as TGCGCCAGCAGCTTGGTCGGAGGGAGCTCCTACAATGAGCAGTTCTTC. Its translation: CASSLVGGSSYNEQFF.